This TCR beta chain comes out of a study of T cell responses to AZD1222 COVID-19 vaccine. Profiled with immunoSEQ multiplex PCR; TCRdb holds only in-frame clones, not every one. The sample yields 160,000 or so clones, 90% seen once. Germline CDR1 MNHEY, CDR2 SVGAGI. The CDR3 is 16 residues long. Turning to this clone: The antigen is undetermined. Germline is not matched at one junction end, which may reflect a read error.

General study results and limits: Spike-wide coverage was observed for vaccine-associated CD4 TCRs, with dominant responses at 160-218 and 743-854.

The sequence was obtained from an adult who received the MenACWY meningococcal vaccine as a control. The specimen comprised peripheral blood, sampled 28 days after the second dose of the MenACWY control vaccine. This sequence joins TRBV6-5 and TRBJ1-3, with D possibly TRBD1 on 5 matching bases. Here the CDR3 DNA reads TGTGCCAACAGTTACTCCTCGGGGGTCCCTGGAAACACCATATATTTT. Its protein is CANSYSSGVPGNTIYF.